Listed below are T cell receptor beta chains from one sample, sequenced in a study of sequential checkpoint blockade in melanoma. Profiled with immunoSEQ multiplex PCR; TCRdb holds only in-frame clones, not every one. The sample lists around 11,000 clones, around 69% occurring once. The specimen comprised CD8+ T cells sorted from blood (inferred from file names), sampled from a patient given nivolumab and ipilimumab in sequence. Source of these receptors: a human donor with melanoma. Each CDR3 is given with its conserved first and last residue. The D gene is left open where the match is weak. Size values are once, few and many counts, or a class for expanded clones, and some rows have none.

v_call: TRBV16; j_call: TRBJ2-7; d_call: TRBD2; clone_size: .; cdr3_aa: CASSPGLAGTYEQYF; cdr3_nt: TGTGCCAGCAGCCCCGGACTAGCGGGGACCTACGAGCAGTACTTC
v_call: TRBV27; j_call: TRBJ2-7; d_call: TRBD2; clone_size: .; cdr3_aa: CASSFTASGSEQYF; cdr3_nt: TGTGCCAGCAGTTTTACGGCTAGCGGGAGCGAGCAGTACTTC
v_call: TRBV29-1; j_call: TRBJ2-1; d_call: TRBD2; clone_size: .; cdr3_aa: CSAAGTSVNNEQFF; cdr3_nt: TGCAGCGCCGCCGGGACTAGCGTAAACAATGAGCAGTTCTTC
v_call: TRBV5-1; j_call: TRBJ2-5; d_call: .; clone_size: .; cdr3_aa: CASSSGWVRPQETQYF; cdr3_nt: TGCGCCAGCAGCTCTGGCTGGGTCAGGCCCCAAGAGACCCAGTACTTC
v_call: TRBV29-1; j_call: TRBJ2-1; d_call: TRBD1; clone_size: .; cdr3_aa: CIGQDLNEQFF; cdr3_nt: TGCATCGGACAGGACCTAAATGAGCAGTTCTTC
v_call: TRBV27; j_call: TRBJ1-5; d_call: TRBD1; clone_size: .; cdr3_aa: CASSHRTGSQPQHF; cdr3_nt: TGTGCCAGCAGCCATAGGACAGGGTCCCAGCCCCAGCATTTT
v_call: TRBV6-5; j_call: TRBJ2-1; d_call: .; clone_size: .; cdr3_aa: CASSYGKGTHNEQFF; cdr3_nt: TGTGCCAGCAGTTACGGTAAAGGGACTCACAATGAGCAGTTCTTC
v_call: TRBV7-8; j_call: TRBJ2-2; d_call: .; clone_size: .; cdr3_aa: CASSSDRPNTGELFF; cdr3_nt: TGTGCCAGCAGCTCTGACAGGCCGAACACCGGGGAGCTGTTTTTT
v_call: TRBV5-1; j_call: TRBJ1-1; d_call: .; clone_size: few; cdr3_aa: CASSLDLGTEAFF; cdr3_nt: TGCGCCAGCAGCTTGGACCTCGGCACTGAAGCTTTCTTT
v_call: TRBV6-1; j_call: TRBJ1-2; d_call: .; clone_size: once; cdr3_aa: CASSEGPGGSYGYTF; cdr3_nt: TGTGCCAGCAGTGAAGGACCGGGGGGTTCCTATGGCTACACCTTC
v_call: TRBV5-1; j_call: TRBJ2-2; d_call: .; clone_size: .; cdr3_aa: CASSLSARDTGELFF; cdr3_nt: TGCGCCAGCAGCTTGTCGGCCAGGGACACCGGGGAGCTGTTTTTT
v_call: TRBV4-1; j_call: TRBJ2-7; d_call: TRBD1; clone_size: .; cdr3_aa: CASSLPGQTYEQYF; cdr3_nt: TGCGCCAGCAGCCTACCGGGACAGACCTACGAGCAGTACTTC
v_call: TRBV6-1; j_call: TRBJ2-5; d_call: TRBD1; clone_size: .; cdr3_aa: CASSEKAGGAETQYF; cdr3_nt: TGTGCCAGCAGTGAAAAGGCAGGGGGCGCGGAGACCCAGTACTTC
v_call: TRBV27; j_call: TRBJ2-1; d_call: .; clone_size: .; cdr3_aa: CASSPGLGRGLSPTQFF; cdr3_nt: TGTGCCAGCAGTCCAGGGCTAGGGCGGGGGCTCTCCCCGACGCAGTTCTTC
v_call: TRBV14; j_call: TRBJ2-7; d_call: .; clone_size: .; cdr3_aa: CASSQSSIPYEQYF; cdr3_nt: TGTGCCAGCAGCCAATCATCTATCCCCTACGAGCAGTACTTC
v_call: TRBV19; j_call: TRBJ2-3; d_call: .; clone_size: .; cdr3_aa: CASVSTASTDTQYF; cdr3_nt: TGTGCCAGTGTTTCGACAGCGAGCACAGATACGCAGTATTTT
v_call: TRBV5-4; j_call: TRBJ2-1; d_call: TRBD1; clone_size: .; cdr3_aa: CASSTTDRFAVF; cdr3_nt: TGTGCCAGCAGCACTACGGACAGGTTTGCGGTCTTC
v_call: TRBV7-9; j_call: TRBJ2-5; d_call: .; clone_size: few; cdr3_aa: CASSLWTVSGETQYF; cdr3_nt: TGTGCCAGCAGCTTGTGGACCGTCAGCGGGGAGACCCAGTACTTC
v_call: TRBV18; j_call: TRBJ2-3; d_call: .; clone_size: .; cdr3_aa: CASSHIPAQGVLVTDTQYF; cdr3_nt: TGTGCCAGCTCACACATCCCCGCACAGGGAGTTCTTGTCACAGATACGCAGTATTTT
v_call: TRBV5-4; j_call: TRBJ2-4; d_call: .; clone_size: few; cdr3_aa: CASSLTSWNIQYF; cdr3_nt: TGTGCCAGCAGCTTGACTAGCTGGAACATTCAGTACTTC
v_call: TRBV27; j_call: TRBJ2-7; d_call: TRBD2; clone_size: .; cdr3_aa: CASSASAGGILYEQYF; cdr3_nt: TGTGCCAGCAGTGCCTCAGCGGGAGGAATCCTGTACGAGCAGTACTTC
v_call: TRBV28; j_call: TRBJ2-4; d_call: TRBD1; clone_size: .; cdr3_aa: CASTPYRGLAKNIQYF; cdr3_nt: TGTGCCAGCACCCCATACAGGGGTCTAGCCAAAAACATTCAGTACTTC
v_call: TRBV10-3; j_call: TRBJ2-7; d_call: .; clone_size: .; cdr3_aa: CAILGSGNSYEQYF; cdr3_nt: TGTGCCATCCTTGGGTCCGGGAACTCCTACGAGCAGTACTTC
v_call: TRBV7-9; j_call: TRBJ1-3; d_call: .; clone_size: .; cdr3_aa: CASSLGTLGNTIYF; cdr3_nt: TGTGCCAGCAGCTTAGGGACACTTGGAAACACCATATATTTT